The 8 T cell receptor beta chains below come from one sample, sequenced in a study of a mutant IDH1 vaccine in newly diagnosed glioma (dated by TCRdb to the early 2020s). The method behind the library was the immunoSEQ multiplex PCR assay. The table comes from immuneACCESS by way of TCRdb, which keeps in-frame sequences with V and J called. Part of the clones is missing from these tables; in studies checked, under half for an unresolved V gene and the rest for unknown reasons. The sample table shows about 52,000 clones, and around 80% are seen once. The top ten clones comprise less than 5% of the sample. Antigens for these TCRs are unknown. In light of the paper, this sample's time point label describes: week 47, end of study. Each vaccine dose was 300 ug of a 20-mer mutant IDH1 peptide in Montanide, given subcutaneously with topical imiquimod. Sequencing was performed on PBMCs, taken from a glioma patient whose treatment included an IDH1 peptide vaccine. All receptors come from a woman between 40 and 55 years old with glioma. Some clones in this sample may be carry-over from other donors' samples.

Sample share makes this clone medium-sized. The genes are TRBV7-9 and TRBJ2-7; 7 nucleotides align to TRBD1. Germline assignment: CDR1 SEHNR and CDR2 FQNEAQ (reference sequence). J gave up 7 bases and V 4 bases, and 13 bases lay outside the gene matches. CDR3 length: 15 residues. The CDR3 DNA reads as TGTGCCAGCAGCTCGACAGGGCCTGGATTTAAAGAGCAGTACTTC. Protein: CASSSTGPGFKEQYF.

V and J are TRBV2 and TRBJ1-2, with D possibly being TRBD1 (5 bases). Trimming took off 4 bases at V and 2 bases at J, with 8 bases between the two ends. Germline V CDR1 and CDR2: SNHLY, FYNNEI. The CDR3 loop spans 13 amino acids. CDR3 nucleotides: TGTGCCAGCAGTGGGGGCAACAACTATGGCTACACCTTC. Residues: CASSGGNNYGYTF.

The chain is built from TRBV5-1 and TRBJ2-2, with D perhaps assigned TRBD1 or TRBD2 (6 bases each). The CDR3 has 20 residues. Germline values: CDR1 SGHRS, CDR2 YFSETQ. Trimming pared 1 base from V and 0 bases from J, leaving 22 bases between. The CDR3 nucleotides read TGCGCCAGCAGCTTGTCCCAAACCGGGGGCCCTATTGCGAACACCGGGGAGCTGTTTTTT. Its translation is CASSLSQTGGPIANTGELFF.

The chain combines TRBV10-3 with TRBJ1-5; D call uncertain. The germline V gene encodes CDR1 ENHRY and CDR2 SYGVKD. This CDR3 has 14 amino acids. V gave up 6 bases and J gave up 1 base, with 10 bases separating them. The CDR3 DNA reads as TGTGCCATCAGCTCTGGAAACAGCAATCAGCCCCAGCATTTT. Translation gives CAISSGNSNQPQHF.

The chain links TRBV5-1 to TRBJ2-2; D is uncertain. The CDR3 is 13 amino acids. CDR1 and CDR2 from the germline V gene are SGHRS and YFSETQ. V was shortened by 5 bases and J by 5 bases, with 10 bases between the two germline ends. This CDR3 reads CASRGQGTGELFF. The CDR3 nucleotides read TGCGCCAGCAGGGGCCAAGGGACCGGGGAGCTGTTTTTT. Combining the CDR3 with reference TRBV5-1 and TRBJ2-2 gives the whole variable domain KAGVTQTPRYLIKTRGQQVTLSCSPISGHRSVSWYQQTPGQGLQFLFEYFSETQRNKGNFPGRFSGRQFSNSRSEMNVSTLELGDSALYLCASRGQGTGELFFGEGSRLTVL.

In DNA, the CDR3 is TGTGCCAGCAGGACGGGACTTGGAGAAGAGACCCAGTACTTC. Its protein product is CASRTGLGEETQYF. The chain recombines TRBV7-9 with TRBJ2-5; D perhaps matches TRBD2 (6 bases). This CDR3 has 14 residues. The V and J ends lost 6 bases and 3 bases respectively, with 14 bases between them. Per germline, CDR1 SEHNR and CDR2 FQNEAQ (reference sequence).

The V call is TRBV4-1, the J call TRBJ2-3, with 9 bases lining up with TRBD2. Germline V gene sequence: CDR1 MGHRA, CDR2 YSYEKL. CDR3 length: 17 residues. The J segment lost 1 base and the V segment lost 0 bases, leaving 5 bases of the junction unmatched. The CDR3 nucleotides read TGCGCCAGCAGCCAAGAAGGTAGCGGGGGACGCACAGATACGCAGTATTTT. Its translation: CASSQEGSGGRTDTQYF.

As regards this clone: The conserved closing phenylalanine or tryptophan is absent in this CDR3, likely reflecting a read error. The chain joins TRBV18 to TRBJ1-6; a weak D match, TRBD1 (5 bases). CDR3 size: 13 residues. With 3 bases removed from V and 6 bases from J, the gap between germline ends came to 6 bases. Germline V gives CDR1 KGHSH, CDR2 LQKENI. The chain's CDR3 is CASSPRGNSPLHI. CDR3 bases: TGTGCCAGCTCACCGAGGGGTAATTCACCCCTCCACATT.